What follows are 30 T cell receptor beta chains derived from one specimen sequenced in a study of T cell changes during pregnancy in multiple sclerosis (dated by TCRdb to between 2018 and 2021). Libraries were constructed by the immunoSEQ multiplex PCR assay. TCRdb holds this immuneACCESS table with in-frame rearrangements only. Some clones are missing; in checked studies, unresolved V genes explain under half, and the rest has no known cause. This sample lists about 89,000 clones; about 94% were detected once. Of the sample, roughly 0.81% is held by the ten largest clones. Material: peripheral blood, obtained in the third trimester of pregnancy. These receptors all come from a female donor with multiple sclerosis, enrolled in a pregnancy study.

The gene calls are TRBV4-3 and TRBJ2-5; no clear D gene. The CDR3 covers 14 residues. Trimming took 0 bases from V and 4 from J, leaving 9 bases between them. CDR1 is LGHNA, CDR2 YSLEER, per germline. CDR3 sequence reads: CASSQESIGETQYF. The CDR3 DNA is TGCGCCAGCAGCCAAGAGAGCATTGGAGAGACCCAGTACTTC.

The CDR3 region has the DNA TGTGCCAGCAGTTTAGCGCCTGATATGAACACTGAAGCTTTCTTT. This gives the protein CASSLAPDMNTEAFF. The genes are TRBV28 and TRBJ1-1; D is ambiguous. This CDR3 region has 15 residues. V was shortened by 2 bases and J by 0 bases, with 10 bases between the two germline ends. Germline CDR1 is MDHEN and CDR2 is SYDVKM.

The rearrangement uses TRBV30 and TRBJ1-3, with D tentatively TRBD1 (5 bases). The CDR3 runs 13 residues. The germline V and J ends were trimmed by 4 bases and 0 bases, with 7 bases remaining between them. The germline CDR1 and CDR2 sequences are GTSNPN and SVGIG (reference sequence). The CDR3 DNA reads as TGTGCCTGGAAGGGGCCCTCTGGAAACACCATATATTTT. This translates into CAWKGPSGNTIYF.

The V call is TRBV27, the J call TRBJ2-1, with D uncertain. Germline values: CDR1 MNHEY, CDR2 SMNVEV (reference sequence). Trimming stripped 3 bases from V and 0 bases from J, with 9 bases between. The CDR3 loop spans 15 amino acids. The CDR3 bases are TGTGCCAGCAGTTTCCTGCTCAGCTCCTACAATGAGCAGTTCTTC. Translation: CASSFLLSSYNEQFF.

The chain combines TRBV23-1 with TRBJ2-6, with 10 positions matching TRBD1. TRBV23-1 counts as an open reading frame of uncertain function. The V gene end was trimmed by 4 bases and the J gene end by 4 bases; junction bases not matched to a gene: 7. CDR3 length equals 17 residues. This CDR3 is CASSPGQGIDGANVLTF. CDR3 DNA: TGCGCCAGCAGTCCGGGACAGGGGATTGACGGGGCCAACGTCCTGACTTTC.

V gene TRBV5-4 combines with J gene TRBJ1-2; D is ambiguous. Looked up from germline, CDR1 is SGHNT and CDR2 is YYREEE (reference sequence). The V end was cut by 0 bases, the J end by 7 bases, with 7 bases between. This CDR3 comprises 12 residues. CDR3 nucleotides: TGTGCCAGCAGCTTGGATCGGGGTGGCTACACCTTC. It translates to CASSLDRGGYTF.

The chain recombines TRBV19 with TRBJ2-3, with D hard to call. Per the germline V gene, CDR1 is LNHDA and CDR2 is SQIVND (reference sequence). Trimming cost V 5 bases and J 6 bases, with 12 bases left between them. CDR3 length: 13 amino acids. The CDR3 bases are TGTGCCAGTAGTTCCCTCCCCTCTGATACGCAGTATTTT. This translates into CASSSLPSDTQYF.

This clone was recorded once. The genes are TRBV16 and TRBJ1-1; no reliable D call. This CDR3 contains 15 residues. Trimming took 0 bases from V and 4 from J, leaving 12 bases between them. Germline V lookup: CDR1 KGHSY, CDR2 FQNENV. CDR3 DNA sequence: TGTGCCAGCAGCCAATCAGAGGTTTCGGCCACTGAAGCTTTCTTT. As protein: CASSQSEVSATEAFF.

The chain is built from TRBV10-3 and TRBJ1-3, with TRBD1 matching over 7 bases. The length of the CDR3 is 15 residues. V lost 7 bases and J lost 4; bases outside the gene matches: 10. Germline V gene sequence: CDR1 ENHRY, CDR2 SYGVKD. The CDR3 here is CAINPGQPLGNTIYF. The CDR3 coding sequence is TGTGCCATCAATCCGGGACAGCCCTTAGGAAACACCATATATTTT.

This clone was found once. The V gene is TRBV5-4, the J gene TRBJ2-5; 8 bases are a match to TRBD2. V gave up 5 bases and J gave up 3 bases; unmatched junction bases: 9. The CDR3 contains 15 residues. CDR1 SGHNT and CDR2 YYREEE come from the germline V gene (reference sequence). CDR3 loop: CASRRWGGRKETQYF. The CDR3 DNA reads TGTGCCAGCAGACGATGGGGCGGGAGGAAAGAGACCCAGTACTTC. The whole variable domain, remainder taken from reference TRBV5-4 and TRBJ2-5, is ETGVTQSPTHLIKTRGQQVTLRCSSQSGHNTVSWYQQALGQGPQFIFQYYREEENGRGNFPPRFSGLQFPNYSSELNVNALELDDSALYLCASRRWGGRKETQYFGPGTRLLVL.

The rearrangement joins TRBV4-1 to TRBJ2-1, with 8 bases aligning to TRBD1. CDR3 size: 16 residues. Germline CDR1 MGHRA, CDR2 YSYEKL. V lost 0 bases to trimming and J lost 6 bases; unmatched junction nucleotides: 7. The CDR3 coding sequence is TGCGCCAGCAGCCAAGATCAGTGGGACAGGACCAATGAGCAGTTCTTC. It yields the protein CASSQDQWDRTNEQFF.

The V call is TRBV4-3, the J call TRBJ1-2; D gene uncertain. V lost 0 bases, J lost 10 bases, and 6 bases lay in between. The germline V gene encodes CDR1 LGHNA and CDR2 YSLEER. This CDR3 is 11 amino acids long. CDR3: CASSQDSFYTF. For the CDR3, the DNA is TGCGCCAGCAGCCAAGATAGCTTCTACACCTTC.

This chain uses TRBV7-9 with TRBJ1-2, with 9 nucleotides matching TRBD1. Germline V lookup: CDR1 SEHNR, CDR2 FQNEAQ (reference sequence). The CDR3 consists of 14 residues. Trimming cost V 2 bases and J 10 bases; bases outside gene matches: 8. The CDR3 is CASSLWDRASDYTF. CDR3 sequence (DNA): TGTGCCAGCAGCTTATGGGACAGGGCCTCTGACTACACCTTC.

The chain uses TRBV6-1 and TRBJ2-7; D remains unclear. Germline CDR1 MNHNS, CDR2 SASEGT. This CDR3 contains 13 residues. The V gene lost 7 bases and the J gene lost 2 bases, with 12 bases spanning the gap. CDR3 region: CASTSGLTYEQYF. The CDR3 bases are TGTGCCAGCACTTCGGGTCTTACCTACGAGCAGTACTTC.

In DNA, the CDR3 is TGTGCCAGCAGCTCTCCCCGGGGGGGCAGAAACAATGAGCAGTTCTTC. Its translation is CASSSPRGGRNNEQFF. The chain recombines TRBV7-9 with TRBJ2-1; 8 bases map to TRBD2. Trimming cost V 4 bases and J 5 bases; bases outside gene matches: 10. The germline gives CDR1 SEHNR, CDR2 FQNEAQ (reference sequence). The CDR3 sequence is 16 residues long.

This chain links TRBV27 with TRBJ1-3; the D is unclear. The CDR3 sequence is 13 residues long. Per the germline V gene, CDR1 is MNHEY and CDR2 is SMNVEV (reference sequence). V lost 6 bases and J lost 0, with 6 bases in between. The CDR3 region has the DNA TGTGCCAGCAGCCAGCGCTCTGGAAACACCATATATTTT. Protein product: CASSQRSGNTIYF.

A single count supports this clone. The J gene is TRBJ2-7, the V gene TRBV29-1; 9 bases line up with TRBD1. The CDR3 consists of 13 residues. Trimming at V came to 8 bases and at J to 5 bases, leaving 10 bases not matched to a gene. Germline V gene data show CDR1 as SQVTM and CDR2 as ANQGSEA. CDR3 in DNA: TGCAGCATCCGGACAGGGGTAACCCACGAGCAGTACTTC. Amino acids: CSIRTGVTHEQYF.

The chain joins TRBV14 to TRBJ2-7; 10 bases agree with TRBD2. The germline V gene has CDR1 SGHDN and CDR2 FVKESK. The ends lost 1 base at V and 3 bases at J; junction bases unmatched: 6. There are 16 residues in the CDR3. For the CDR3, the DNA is TGTGCCAGCAGCCAAGCCGGGGCTAGCGGGAGCTACGAGCAGTACTTC. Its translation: CASSQAGASGSYEQYF.

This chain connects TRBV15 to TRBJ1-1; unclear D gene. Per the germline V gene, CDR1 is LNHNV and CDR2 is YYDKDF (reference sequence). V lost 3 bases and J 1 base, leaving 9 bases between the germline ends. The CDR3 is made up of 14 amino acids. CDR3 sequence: CATSSPGKNTEAFF. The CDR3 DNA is TGTGCCACCAGCAGCCCCGGGAAGAACACTGAAGCTTTCTTT.

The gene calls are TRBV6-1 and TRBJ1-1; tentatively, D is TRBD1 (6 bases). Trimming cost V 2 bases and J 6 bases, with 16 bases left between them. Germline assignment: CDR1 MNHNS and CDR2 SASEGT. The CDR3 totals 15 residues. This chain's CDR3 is CASSENLNRVAEAFF. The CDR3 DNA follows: TGTGCCAGCAGTGAAAACTTAAACAGGGTGGCTGAAGCTTTCTTT.

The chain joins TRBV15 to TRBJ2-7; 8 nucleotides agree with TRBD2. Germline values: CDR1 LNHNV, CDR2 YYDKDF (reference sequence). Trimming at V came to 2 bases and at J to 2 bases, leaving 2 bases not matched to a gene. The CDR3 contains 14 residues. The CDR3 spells CATSRSGLAYEQYF. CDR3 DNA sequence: TGTGCCACCAGCAGATCGGGACTAGCCTACGAGCAGTACTTC. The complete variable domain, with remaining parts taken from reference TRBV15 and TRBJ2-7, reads DAMVIQNPRYQVTQFGKPVTLSCSQTLNHNVMYWYQQKSSQAPKLLFHYYDKDFNNEADTPDNFQSRRPNTSFCFLDIRSPGLGDTAMYLCATSRSGLAYEQYFGPGTRLTVT.

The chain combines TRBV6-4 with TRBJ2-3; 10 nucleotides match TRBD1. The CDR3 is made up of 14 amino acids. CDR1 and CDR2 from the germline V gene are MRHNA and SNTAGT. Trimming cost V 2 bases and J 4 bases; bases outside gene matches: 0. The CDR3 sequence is CASSDGQGADTQYF. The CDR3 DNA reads TGTGCCAGCAGTGACGGACAGGGGGCAGATACGCAGTATTTT.

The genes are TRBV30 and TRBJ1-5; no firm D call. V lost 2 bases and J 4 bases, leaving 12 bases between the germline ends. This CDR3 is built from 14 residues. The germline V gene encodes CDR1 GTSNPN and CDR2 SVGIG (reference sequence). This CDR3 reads CAWSIKQPNQPQHF. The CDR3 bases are TGTGCCTGGAGTATCAAACAGCCAAATCAGCCCCAGCATTTT.

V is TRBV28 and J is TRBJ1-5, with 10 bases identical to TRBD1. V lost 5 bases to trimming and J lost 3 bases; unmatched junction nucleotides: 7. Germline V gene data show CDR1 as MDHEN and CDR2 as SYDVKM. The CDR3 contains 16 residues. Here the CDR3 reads CASSLDRGLNNQPQHF. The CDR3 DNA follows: TGTGCCAGCAGTCTCGACAGGGGGCTGAACAATCAGCCCCAGCATTTT. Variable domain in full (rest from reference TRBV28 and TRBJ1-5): DVKVTQSSRYLVKRTGEKVFLECVQDMDHENMFWYRQDPGLGLRLIYFSYDVKMKEKGDIPEGYSVSREKKERFSLILESASTNQTSMYLCASSLDRGLNNQPQHFGDGTRLSIL.

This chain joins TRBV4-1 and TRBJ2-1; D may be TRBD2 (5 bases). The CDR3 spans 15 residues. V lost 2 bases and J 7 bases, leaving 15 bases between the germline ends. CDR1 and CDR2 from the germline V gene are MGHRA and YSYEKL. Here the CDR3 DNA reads TGCGCCAGCAGCCAACTACCCCCGTCGGGGAATGAGCAGTTCTTC. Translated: CASSQLPPSGNEQFF.

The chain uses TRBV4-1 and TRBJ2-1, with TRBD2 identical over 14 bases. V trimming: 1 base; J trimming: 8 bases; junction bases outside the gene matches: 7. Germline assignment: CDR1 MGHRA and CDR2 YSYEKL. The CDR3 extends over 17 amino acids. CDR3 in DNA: TGCGCCAGCAGCCAAGCCGGGACTAGCGGGAGTATGTATGAGCAGTTCTTC. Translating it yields CASSQAGTSGSMYEQFF.

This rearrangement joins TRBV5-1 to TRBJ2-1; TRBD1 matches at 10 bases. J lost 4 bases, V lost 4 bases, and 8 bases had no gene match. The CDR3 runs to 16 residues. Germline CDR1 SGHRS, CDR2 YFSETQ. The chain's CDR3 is CASSPNRDRGYNEQFF. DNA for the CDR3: TGCGCCAGCAGCCCCAACCGGGACAGGGGTTACAATGAGCAGTTCTTC.

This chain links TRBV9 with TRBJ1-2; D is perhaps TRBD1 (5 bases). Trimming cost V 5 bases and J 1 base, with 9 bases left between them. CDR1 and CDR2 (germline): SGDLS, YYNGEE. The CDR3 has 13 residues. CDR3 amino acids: CASRGGDNYGYTF. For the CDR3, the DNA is TGTGCCAGCAGGGGGGGGGATAACTATGGCTACACCTTC.

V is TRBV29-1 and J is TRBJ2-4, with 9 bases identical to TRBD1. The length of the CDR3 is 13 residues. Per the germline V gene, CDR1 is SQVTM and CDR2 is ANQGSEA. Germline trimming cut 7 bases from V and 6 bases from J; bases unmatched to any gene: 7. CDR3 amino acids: CSATGGEGNIQYF. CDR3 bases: TGCAGCGCCACAGGGGGCGAGGGAAACATTCAGTACTTC.

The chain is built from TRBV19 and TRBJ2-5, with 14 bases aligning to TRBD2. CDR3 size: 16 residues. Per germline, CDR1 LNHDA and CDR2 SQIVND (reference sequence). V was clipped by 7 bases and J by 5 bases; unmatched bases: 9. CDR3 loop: CASTGLAGGPDETQYF. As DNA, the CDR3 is TGTGCCAGTACCGGACTAGCGGGAGGTCCAGACGAGACCCAGTACTTC.